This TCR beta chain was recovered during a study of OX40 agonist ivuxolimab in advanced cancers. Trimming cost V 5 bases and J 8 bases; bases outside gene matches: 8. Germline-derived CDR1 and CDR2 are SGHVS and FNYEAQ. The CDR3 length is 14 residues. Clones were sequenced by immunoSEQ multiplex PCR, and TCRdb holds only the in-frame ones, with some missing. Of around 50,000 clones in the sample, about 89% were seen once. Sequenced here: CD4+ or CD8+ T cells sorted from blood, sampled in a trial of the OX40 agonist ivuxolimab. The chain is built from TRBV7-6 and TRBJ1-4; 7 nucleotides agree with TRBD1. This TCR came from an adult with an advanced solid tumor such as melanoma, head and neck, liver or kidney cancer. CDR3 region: CASSPGTDEEKLFF. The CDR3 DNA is TGTGCCAGCAGCCCCGGGACAGATGAGGAAAAACTGTTTTTT.